Sequencing of this TCR beta chain was carried out in a study of cytomegalovirus exposure and HLA in healthy donors. Overall study results and limits: HLA restriction was apparent for most CMV-associated TCR beta chains in a later analysis. The analysis excluded some indistinguishable V segments, including TRBV6-2 and TRBV6-3. Earlier results showed most TCR beta V segments being productive about 87% or about 30% of the time. Accurate prediction of HLA-A and HLA-B alleles (for most subjects) was reportedly achieved from TCR beta sequences.

The PCR contained 60 Vbeta and 13 Jbeta primers. TCRdb's copy holds only in-frame clones and misses some; the assay was immunoSEQ multiplex PCR. The record lists approximately 80,000 clones, of which the ten most abundant hold around 1.1%. Trimming stripped 3 bases from V and 6 bases from J, with 14 bases between. Germline V gene lookup returns CDR1 GTSNPN and CDR2 SVGIG (reference sequence). CDR3 size: 13 residues. Remarks on this clone: The antigen remains undetermined.

Sample: PBMCs. V usage is TRBV30 and J usage is TRBJ1-2; D is unresolved. This receptor was obtained from a woman aged 25 to 45 in good health and CMV-seronegative. CDR3 sequence (DNA): TGTGCCTGGAGGCGGCAGCAGAATGATGGCTACACCTTC. Amino acid sequence: CAWRRQQNDGYTF.